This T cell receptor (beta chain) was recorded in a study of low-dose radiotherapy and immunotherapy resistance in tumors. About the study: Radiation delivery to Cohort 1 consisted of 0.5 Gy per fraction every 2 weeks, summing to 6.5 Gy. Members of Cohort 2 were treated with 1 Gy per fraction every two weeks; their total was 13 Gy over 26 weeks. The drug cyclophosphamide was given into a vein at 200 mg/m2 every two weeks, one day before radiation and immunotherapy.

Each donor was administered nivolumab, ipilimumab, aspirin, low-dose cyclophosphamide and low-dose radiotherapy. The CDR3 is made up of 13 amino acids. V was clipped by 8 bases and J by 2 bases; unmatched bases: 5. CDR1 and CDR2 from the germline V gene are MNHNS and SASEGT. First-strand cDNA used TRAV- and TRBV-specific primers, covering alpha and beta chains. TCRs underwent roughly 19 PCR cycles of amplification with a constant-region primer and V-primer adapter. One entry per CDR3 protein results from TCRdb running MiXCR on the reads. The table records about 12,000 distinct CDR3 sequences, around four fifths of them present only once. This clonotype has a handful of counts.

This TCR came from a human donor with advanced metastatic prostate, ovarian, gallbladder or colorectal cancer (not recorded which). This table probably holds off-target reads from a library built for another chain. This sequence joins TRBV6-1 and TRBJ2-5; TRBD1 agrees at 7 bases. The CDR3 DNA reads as TGTGCCAGCCACAGGGGACAACAAGAGACCCAGTACTTC. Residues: CASHRGQQETQYF.